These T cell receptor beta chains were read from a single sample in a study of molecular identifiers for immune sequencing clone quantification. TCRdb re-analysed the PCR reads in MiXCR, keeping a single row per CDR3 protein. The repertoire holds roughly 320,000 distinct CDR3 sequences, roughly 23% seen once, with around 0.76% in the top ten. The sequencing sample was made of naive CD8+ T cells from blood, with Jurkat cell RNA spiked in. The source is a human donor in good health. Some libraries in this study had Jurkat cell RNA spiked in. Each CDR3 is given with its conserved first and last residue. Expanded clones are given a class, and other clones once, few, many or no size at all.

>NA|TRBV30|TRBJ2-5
CAWSALGQGVGQETQYF
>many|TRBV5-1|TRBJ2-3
CASSYSGETTASPSTDTQYF
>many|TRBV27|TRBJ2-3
CATLQTSLAQYF
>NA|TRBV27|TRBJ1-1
CASSQLTLNTEAFF
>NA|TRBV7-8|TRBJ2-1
CASSSGQGDYNEQFF
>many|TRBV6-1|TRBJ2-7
CASSELDAYEQYF
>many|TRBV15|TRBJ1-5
CATSRAGQTNQPQHF
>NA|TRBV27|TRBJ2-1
CASSPTILPYNEQFF
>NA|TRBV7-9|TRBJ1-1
CASGLGQGINTEAFF
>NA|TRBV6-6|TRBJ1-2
CASSYSDRDYGYTF
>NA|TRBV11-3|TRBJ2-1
CASSSGQGAHNEQFF
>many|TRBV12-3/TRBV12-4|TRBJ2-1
CASSSTSTGGLGNEQFF
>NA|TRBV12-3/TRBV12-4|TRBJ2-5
CASSPDRARGQETQYF
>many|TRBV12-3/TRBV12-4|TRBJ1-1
CASSFARTANTEAFF
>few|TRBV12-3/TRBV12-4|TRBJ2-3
CASREIAGESTDTQYF
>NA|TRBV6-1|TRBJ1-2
CASSEDGQGFYGYTF
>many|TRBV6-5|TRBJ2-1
CASRRTGGNEQFF
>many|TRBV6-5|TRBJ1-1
CASSYSGSGPTEAFF
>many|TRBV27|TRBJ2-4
CASSLVGTAQNIQYF
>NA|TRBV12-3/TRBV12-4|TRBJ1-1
CASRPLLGMNTEAFF
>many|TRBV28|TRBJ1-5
CASSDDDQPQHF
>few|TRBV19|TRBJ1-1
CASIPGASNTEAFF
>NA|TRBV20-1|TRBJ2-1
CSASRRGLVGEQFF
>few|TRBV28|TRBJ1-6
CASSFGQGNNSPLHF
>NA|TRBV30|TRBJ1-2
CAWNPIYTMGYTF
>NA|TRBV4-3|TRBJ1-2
CASSQDRTTYGYTF
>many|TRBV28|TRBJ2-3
CASSFRLTDTQYF
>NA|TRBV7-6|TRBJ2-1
CASSLRTGAEQFF
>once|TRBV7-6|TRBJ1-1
CASSLGGTGAFF
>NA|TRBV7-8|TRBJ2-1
CASSSTPGQGVSNEQFF
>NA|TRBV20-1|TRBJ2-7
CSARDSTGIITYEQYF
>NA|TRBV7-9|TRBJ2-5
CANSTPRAVTGLQETQYF
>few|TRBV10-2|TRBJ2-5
CASSESPSDQETQYF
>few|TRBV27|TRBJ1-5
CASSLQGYSNQPQHF
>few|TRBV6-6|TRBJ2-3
CASTNSLAASTDTQYF
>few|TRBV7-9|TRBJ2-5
CASSYGTGARETQYF
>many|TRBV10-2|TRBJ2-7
CASRGLRSYEQYF
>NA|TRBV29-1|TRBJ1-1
CSVVGGGSEAFF
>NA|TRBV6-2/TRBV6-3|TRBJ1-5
CASSYFRAEGLGNQPQHF
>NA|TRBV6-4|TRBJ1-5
CASSDTSRAEDNQPQHF
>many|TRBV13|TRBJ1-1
CASSITEEAFF
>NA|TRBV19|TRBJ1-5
CASSIIRGLRNQPQHF
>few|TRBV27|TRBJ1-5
CASRLNTGNQPQHF
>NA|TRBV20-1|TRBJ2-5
CSASPTSGGGPQYF
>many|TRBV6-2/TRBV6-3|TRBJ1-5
CASGNPGGGQPQHF
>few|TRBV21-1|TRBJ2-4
CASTTPGPSRAKNIQYF
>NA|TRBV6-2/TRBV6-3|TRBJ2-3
CASSYSSPSDTQYF
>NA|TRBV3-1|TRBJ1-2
CASSQENRVNYGYTF
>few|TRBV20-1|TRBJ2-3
CSARTDGAGSTDTQYF
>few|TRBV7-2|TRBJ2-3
CASSLVAGGSRSDTQYF